This T cell receptor (beta chain) is from a study of blood T cells in healthy people across ages. The authors ran a second PCR of roughly 7 to 11 cycles using a sample-barcoded 5' primer and a J-beta primer mix. TCRdb reprocessed the 5' RACE reads with MiXCR, giving one entry per CDR3 protein. The sample has around 1,700,000 distinct CDR3 sequences, over 25% seen once. This CDR3 region has 16 residues. V was clipped by 5 bases and J by 5 bases, with 21 bases between them. Germline V CDR1 and CDR2: SGHTA, FQGNSA. Researchers collected approximately 9.5 milliliters of peripheral blood from every single donor. Broader study findings: Age brought a roughly linear fall in TCR beta diversity measured per million T cells. Unknown donor CMV status possibly confounded expanded clonotype changes.

This clonotype was seen a handful of times. The antigen is undetermined. Sequenced sample: blood. The sequence was collected from a woman in her thirties in good health. This chain connects TRBV7-2 to TRBJ2-5; TRBD1 is a possible D gene (6 bases). For the CDR3, the DNA is TGTGCCAGCAGCCACCCTTTGGGGGCCCGGAGGGAGACCCAGTACTTC. It encodes CASSHPLGARRETQYF.